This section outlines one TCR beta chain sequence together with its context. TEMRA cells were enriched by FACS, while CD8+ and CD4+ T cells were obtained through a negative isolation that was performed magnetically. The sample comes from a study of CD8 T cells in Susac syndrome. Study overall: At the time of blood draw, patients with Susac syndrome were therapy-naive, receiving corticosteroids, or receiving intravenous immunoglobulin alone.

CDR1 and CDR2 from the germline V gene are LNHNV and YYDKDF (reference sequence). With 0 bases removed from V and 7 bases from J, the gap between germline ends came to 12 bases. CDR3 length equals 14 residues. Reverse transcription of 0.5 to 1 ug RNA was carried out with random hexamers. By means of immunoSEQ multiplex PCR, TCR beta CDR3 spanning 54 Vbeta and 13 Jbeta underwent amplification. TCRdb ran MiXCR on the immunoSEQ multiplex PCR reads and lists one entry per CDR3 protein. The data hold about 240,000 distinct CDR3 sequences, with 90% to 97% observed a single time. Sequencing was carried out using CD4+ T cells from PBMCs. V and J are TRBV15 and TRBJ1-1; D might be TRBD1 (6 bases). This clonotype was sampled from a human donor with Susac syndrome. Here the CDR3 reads CATSRDWTAHEAFF. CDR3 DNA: TGTGCCACCAGCAGAGATTGGACAGCACATGAAGCTTTCTTT. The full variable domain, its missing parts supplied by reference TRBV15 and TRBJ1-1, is DAMVIQNPRYQVTQFGKPVTLSCSQTLNHNVMYWYQQKSSQAPKLLFHYYDKDFNNEADTPDNFQSRRPNTSFCFLDIRSPGLGDTAMYLCATSRDWTAHEAFFGQGTRLTVV.